Listed here are 23 T cell receptor beta chains from one sample, sequenced in a study of control samples from healthy donors and cancer patients. The table came from immunoSEQ multiplex PCR; TCRdb's copy has only in-frame clones and leaves some out. The sample lists roughly 74,000 clones, just under 95% seen once, with 4.5% to 5.5% in the top ten. Material: blood. Source of these receptors: a woman aged 18-29 years in good health.

The chain has TRBV4-1 and TRBJ1-6; TRBD1 matches 8 bases. The germline gives CDR1 MGHRA, CDR2 YSYEKL. This CDR3 is 17 amino acids long. Trimming cost V 0 bases and J 7 bases; bases outside gene matches: 8. The CDR3 here is CASSQDKAQGGNSPLHF. The CDR3, as DNA: TGCGCCAGCAGCCAAGATAAGGCACAGGGGGGGAATTCACCCCTCCACTTT.

The chain joins TRBV13 to TRBJ2-6; possibly TRBD1 for D (6 bases). The CDR3 has 18 residues. Trimming removed 3 bases at V and 0 bases at J, with 15 bases between. From germline, CDR1 is PRHDT and CDR2 FYEKMQ (reference sequence). The CDR3 DNA reads TGTGCCAGCAGCTTCCCACAGGGACCCCTCTCTGGGGCCAACGTCCTGACTTTC. Protein product: CASSFPQGPLSGANVLTF.

V gene TRBV12-3 or TRBV12-4 combines with J gene TRBJ2-3, with D tentatively TRBD1 (6 bases). CDR3 size: 13 residues. The germline V and J ends were trimmed by 5 bases and 4 bases, with 10 bases remaining between them. The CDR3 nucleotides are TGTGCCAGCAGTCCGGCAGGGGCAGATACGCAGTATTTT. Its protein product is CASSPAGADTQYF.

This sequence joins TRBV19 and TRBJ1-5, with D possibly being TRBD1 (6 bases). The germline CDR1 and CDR2 sequences are LNHDA and SQIVND (reference sequence). V dropped 5 bases and J dropped 6 bases, with 14 bases sitting between them. There are 14 residues in the CDR3. The CDR3 nucleotides read TGTGCCAGTAGTTGGGGAGGGGGACCTCAGCCCCAGCATTTT. Residues: CASSWGGGPQPQHF.

This chain joins TRBV10-3 and TRBJ2-7; D possibly matches TRBD1 or TRBD2 (5 bases each). V was trimmed by 11 bases and J by 4 bases, leaving 21 bases between them. This CDR3 region has 14 residues. The germline V gene encodes CDR1 ENHRY and CDR2 SYGVKD. The CDR3 is CASRTGLPSYEQYF. CDR3 coding DNA: TGTGCCTCTCGAACAGGACTCCCGTCTTACGAGCAGTACTTC.

The genes are TRBV19 and TRBJ1-5; TRBD1 matches 7 bases. Germline V gives CDR1 LNHDA, CDR2 SQIVND (reference sequence). V trimming: 6 bases; J trimming: 4 bases; junction bases outside the gene matches: 9. The CDR3 spans 15 residues. DNA of the CDR3: TGTGCCAGTAGCACCGGGACAGAATGGAATCAGCCCCAGCATTTT. This sequence encodes CASSTGTEWNQPQHF.

V gene TRBV5-1 combines with J gene TRBJ2-2; either TRBD1 or TRBD2 may fit D (6 bases each). This CDR3 contains 16 residues. The germline V gene has CDR1 SGHRS and CDR2 YFSETQ. V dropped 1 base and J dropped 4 bases, with 14 bases sitting between them. CDR3 loop: CASSLPGGLATGELFF. CDR3 DNA sequence: TGCGCCAGCAGCTTGCCCGGGGGCTTAGCCACCGGGGAGCTGTTTTTT.

V usage is TRBV4-1 and J usage is TRBJ1-1; TRBD1 is a possible D gene (6 bases). The CDR3 totals 14 residues. Germline V gene data show CDR1 as MGHRA and CDR2 as YSYEKL. Trimming pared 3 bases from V and 1 base from J, leaving 9 bases between. The CDR3 spells CASSHRTANTEAFF. The CDR3 DNA follows: TGCGCCAGCAGCCATCGGACAGCGAACACTGAAGCTTTCTTT.

The chain combines TRBV25-1 with TRBJ2-2; D might be TRBD1 or TRBD2, each matching 7 bases. In germline, CDR1 is MGHDK, CDR2 SYGVNS. Trimming left V 3 bases short and J 6 bases short, with 23 bases between. The CDR3 runs to 18 residues. The CDR3 loop is CASSDHPQRQGGAGELFF. The CDR3 nucleotides read TGTGCCAGCAGTGACCACCCACAAAGACAGGGAGGGGCCGGGGAGCTGTTTTTT.

The V and J genes are TRBV10-3 and TRBJ1-5, with 7 nucleotides matching TRBD1. This CDR3 is 13 amino acids long. The J segment lost 7 bases and the V segment lost 10 bases, leaving 10 bases of the junction unmatched. Germline CDR1 is ENHRY and CDR2 is SYGVKD. CDR3 bases: TGTGCCACCGTTCAGGGGGTGGAACAGCCCCAGCATTTT. This gives the protein CATVQGVEQPQHF.

The chain combines TRBV5-5 with TRBJ2-7; 7 bases map to TRBD2. CDR1 is SGHKS and CDR2 is YYEKEE in the germline V gene (reference sequence). V was pared by 3 bases and J by 3 bases, with 15 bases of the junction left unmatched. This CDR3 spans 17 amino acids. CDR3 bases: TGTGCCAGCAGCTCTCTCGGGGTTCCTAGCGGCGACTACGAGCAGTACTTC. Its translation is CASSSLGVPSGDYEQYF.

The V call is TRBV18, the J call TRBJ2-2; D not resolved. This CDR3 has 16 amino acids. V lost 6 bases and J lost 2, with 16 bases in between. Germline-derived CDR1 and CDR2 are KGHSH and LQKENI. CDR3 DNA sequence: TGTGCCAGCTCCCCTCTTCCGGCAGAAAACACCGGGGAGCTGTTTTTT. Translated, it gives CASSPLPAENTGELFF.

The chain has TRBV7-3 and TRBJ2-3, with a weak D call TRBD2 (6 bases). Trimming took 4 bases from V and 4 from J, leaving 18 bases between them. Germline CDR1 reads SGHTA; CDR2 reads FQGTGA. This CDR3 contains 16 residues. The CDR3, as DNA: TGTGCCAGCAGCTCCGGACTATCCCCCGCCGCAGATACGCAGTATTTT. Encoded protein: CASSSGLSPAADTQYF.

The chain couples TRBV7-9 to TRBJ1-3; D possibly corresponds to TRBD1 (5 bases). Trimming took 1 base from V and 0 from J, leaving 7 bases between them. The CDR3 length is 15 residues. Germline V gives CDR1 SEHNR, CDR2 FQNEAQ (reference sequence). The DNA for the CDR3 is TGTGCCAGCAGCTTAGGACAGCTCTCTGGAAACACCATATATTTT. Amino acid sequence: CASSLGQLSGNTIYF.

The rearrangement uses TRBV6-2 or TRBV6-3 and TRBJ2-3; D not certain. From germline, CDR1 is MNHEY and CDR2 SVGEGT. V dropped 6 bases and J dropped 1 base, with 8 bases sitting between them. The CDR3 covers 13 residues. The CDR3 sequence: CASSAKGTDTQYF. In DNA form, the CDR3 reads TGTGCCAGCAGCGCTAAAGGCACAGATACGCAGTATTTT.

The V gene is TRBV5-1, the J gene TRBJ1-3; TRBD1 might be the D (6 bases). Germline CDR1 and CDR2: SGHRS and YFSETQ. V was trimmed by 0 bases and J by 3 bases, leaving 10 bases between them. This CDR3 comprises 15 residues. The CDR3 spells CASSLEPGDGNTIYF. CDR3 in DNA: TGCGCCAGCAGCTTGGAACCAGGGGATGGAAACACCATATATTTT.

V is TRBV18 and J is TRBJ2-7; 10 positions agree with TRBD2. This CDR3 has 14 amino acids. V lost 6 bases and J lost 3; bases outside the gene matches: 5. Germline V gives CDR1 KGHSH, CDR2 LQKENI. CDR3 amino acids: CASSRLAGDYEQYF. In nucleotides, the CDR3 is TGTGCCAGCTCCCGTCTAGCGGGAGACTACGAGCAGTACTTC.

The CDR3 loop is CASSPRTGNEQYF. In DNA form, the CDR3 reads TGTGCCAGCTCACCTCGGACAGGGAACGAGCAGTACTTC. This chain uses TRBV18 with TRBJ2-7, with 8 bases fitting TRBD1. The ends lost 3 bases at V and 5 bases at J; junction bases unmatched: 3. The CDR3 spans 13 residues. Germline lookup yields CDR1 KGHSH and CDR2 LQKENI.

V and J are TRBV5-4 and TRBJ1-6, with a possible D match to TRBD1 (6 bases). With 2 bases removed from V and 9 bases from J, the gap between germline ends came to 9 bases. This CDR3 is built from 13 residues. From germline, CDR1 is SGHNT and CDR2 YYREEE (reference sequence). CDR3 sequence: CASSFRGVSPLHF. The DNA of the CDR3 is TGTGCCAGCAGCTTTAGGGGGGTTTCACCCCTCCACTTT.

V usage is TRBV6-6 and J usage is TRBJ1-1, with unresolved D. V shed 6 bases and J shed 1 base, with 9 bases lying between them. The germline CDR1 and CDR2 sequences are MNHNY and SVGAGI (reference sequence). The CDR3 is 13 residues long. As DNA, the CDR3 is TGTGCCAGCAGCCGCAACCCGAACACTGAAGCTTTCTTT. It yields the protein CASSRNPNTEAFF.

The gene calls are TRBV18 and TRBJ2-1; 7 bases align to TRBD1. The V gene end was trimmed by 8 bases and the J gene end by 0 bases; junction bases not matched to a gene: 7. Germline assignment: CDR1 KGHSH and CDR2 LQKENI. The CDR3 runs 15 residues. The CDR3 protein is CASLEGASSYNEQFF. The CDR3 nucleotides are TGTGCCAGCCTCGAGGGGGCCTCCTCCTACAATGAGCAGTTCTTC.

This sequence joins TRBV3-1 (or the pseudogene TRBV3-2) and TRBJ1-4, with a weak D call TRBD1 (5 bases). Germline CDR1 LGHDT, CDR2 YNNKEL (reference sequence). V was cut by 1 base and J by 3 bases, with 9 bases left in between. This CDR3 is built from 15 residues. CDR3 sequence reads: CASSQGWGSNEKLFF. CDR3 DNA: TGTGCCAGCAGCCAAGGTTGGGGCTCTAATGAAAAACTGTTTTTT.

The rearrangement links TRBV6-4 to TRBJ1-5; tentatively, D is TRBD1 (5 bases). Trimming pared 3 bases from V and 6 bases from J, leaving 21 bases between. CDR3 length equals 17 residues. Germline lookup yields CDR1 MRHNA and CDR2 SNTAGT. The CDR3 loop is CASSEGQAVGEAQPQHF. CDR3 coding DNA: TGTGCCAGCAGTGAGGGTCAGGCAGTGGGGGAGGCTCAGCCCCAGCATTTT.